This note documents a single T cell receptor beta chain sequence. Its antigen is as yet unknown. J gave up 8 bases and V 3 bases, and 3 bases lay outside the gene matches. This CDR3 has 14 residues. CDR1 and CDR2 (germline): SGHKS, YYEKEE (reference sequence). This entry belongs to a study of OX40 agonist ivuxolimab in advanced cancers. Whole-study findings and limits: Within 6 weeks, CD4+ and CD8+ blood T cells expanded clonally at 0.1 to 3.0 mg/kg.

This table comes from immunoSEQ multiplex PCR, and its TCRdb copy is limited to in-frame clones, with some not included. This sample has tens of thousands of clones; 86% occur once, and the top ten carry approximately 0.55%. The material was CD4+ or CD8+ T cells sorted from blood, obtained in a trial of the OX40 agonist ivuxolimab. V usage is TRBV5-5 and J usage is TRBJ1-6; 9 positions agree with TRBD1. The receptor's source is an adult with an advanced solid tumor such as melanoma, head and neck, liver or kidney cancer. CDR3 nucleotides: TGTGCCAGCAGCTGGGGACAGGGCCATTCACCCCTCCACTTT. Its protein product is CASSWGQGHSPLHF.